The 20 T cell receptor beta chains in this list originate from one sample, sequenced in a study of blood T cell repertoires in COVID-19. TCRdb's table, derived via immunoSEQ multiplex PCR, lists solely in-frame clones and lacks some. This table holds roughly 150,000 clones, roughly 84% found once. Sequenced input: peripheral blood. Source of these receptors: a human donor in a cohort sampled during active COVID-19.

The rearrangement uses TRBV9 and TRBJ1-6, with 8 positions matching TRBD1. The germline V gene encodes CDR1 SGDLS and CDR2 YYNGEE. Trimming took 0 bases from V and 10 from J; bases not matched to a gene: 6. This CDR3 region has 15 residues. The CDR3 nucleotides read TGTGCCAGCAGCGTAGGGGACAGGATTGTGTCACCCCTCCACTTT. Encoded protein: CASSVGDRIVSPLHF.

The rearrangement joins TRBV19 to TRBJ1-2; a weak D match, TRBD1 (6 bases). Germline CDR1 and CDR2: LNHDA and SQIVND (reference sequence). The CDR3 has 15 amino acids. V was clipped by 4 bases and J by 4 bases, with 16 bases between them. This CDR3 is CASSSPPGAVYGYTF. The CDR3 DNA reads TGTGCCAGTAGTAGCCCCCCAGGGGCAGTCTATGGCTACACCTTC.

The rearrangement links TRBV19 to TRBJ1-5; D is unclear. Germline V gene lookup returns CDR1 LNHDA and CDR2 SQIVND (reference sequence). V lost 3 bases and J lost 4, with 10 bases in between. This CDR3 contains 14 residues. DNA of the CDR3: TGTGCCAGTAGTATCCCAGCCGGGAATCAGCCCCAGCATTTT. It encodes CASSIPAGNQPQHF.

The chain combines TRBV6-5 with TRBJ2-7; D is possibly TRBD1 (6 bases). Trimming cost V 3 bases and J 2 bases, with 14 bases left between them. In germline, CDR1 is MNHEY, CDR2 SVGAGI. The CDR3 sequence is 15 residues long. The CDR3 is CASSYSGAVPYEQYF. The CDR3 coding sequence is TGTGCCAGCAGTTATTCAGGGGCAGTTCCCTACGAGCAGTACTTC.

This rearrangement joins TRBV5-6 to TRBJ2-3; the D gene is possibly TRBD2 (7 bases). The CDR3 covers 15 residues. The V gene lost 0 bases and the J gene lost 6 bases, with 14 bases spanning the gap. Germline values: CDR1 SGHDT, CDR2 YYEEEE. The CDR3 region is CASSLGRGPADTQYF. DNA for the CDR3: TGTGCCAGCAGCTTGGGGCGGGGGCCCGCCGATACGCAGTATTTT.

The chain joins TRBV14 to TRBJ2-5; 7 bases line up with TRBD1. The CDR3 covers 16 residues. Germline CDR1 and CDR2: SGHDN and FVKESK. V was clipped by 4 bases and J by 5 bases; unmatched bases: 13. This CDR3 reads CASSRQRTGQSETQYF. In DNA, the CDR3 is TGTGCCAGCAGCCGACAGCGGACGGGACAGAGCGAGACCCAGTACTTC.

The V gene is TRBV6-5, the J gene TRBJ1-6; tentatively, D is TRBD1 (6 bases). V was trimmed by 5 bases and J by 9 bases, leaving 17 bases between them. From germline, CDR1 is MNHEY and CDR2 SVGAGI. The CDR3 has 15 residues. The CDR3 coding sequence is TGTGCCAGCAGTAAGGGACAAATTGTTTCTTCACCCCTCCACTTT. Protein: CASSKGQIVSSPLHF.

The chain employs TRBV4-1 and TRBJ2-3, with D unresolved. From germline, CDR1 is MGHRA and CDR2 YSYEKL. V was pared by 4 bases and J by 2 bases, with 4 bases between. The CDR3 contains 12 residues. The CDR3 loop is CASSLSTDTQYF. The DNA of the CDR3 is TGCGCCAGCAGCCTATCCACAGATACGCAGTATTTT.

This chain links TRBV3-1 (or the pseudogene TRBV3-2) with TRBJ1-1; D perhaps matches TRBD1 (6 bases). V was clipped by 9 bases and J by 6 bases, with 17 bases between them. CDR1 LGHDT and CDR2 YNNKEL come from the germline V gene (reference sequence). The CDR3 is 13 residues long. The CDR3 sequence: CASSRGARAEAFF. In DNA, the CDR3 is TGTGCCAGTTCACGGGGGGCGCGGGCTGAAGCTTTCTTT.

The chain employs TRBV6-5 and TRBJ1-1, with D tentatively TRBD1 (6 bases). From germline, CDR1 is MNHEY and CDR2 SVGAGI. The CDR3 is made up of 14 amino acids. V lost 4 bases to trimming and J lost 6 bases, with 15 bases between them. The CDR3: CASSSPTGRAEAFF. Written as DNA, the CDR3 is TGTGCCAGCAGTTCGCCGACAGGTCGGGCTGAAGCTTTCTTT.

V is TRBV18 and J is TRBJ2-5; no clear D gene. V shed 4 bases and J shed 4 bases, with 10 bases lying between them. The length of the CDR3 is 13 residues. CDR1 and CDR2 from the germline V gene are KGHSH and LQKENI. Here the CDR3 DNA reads TGTGCCAGCTCACTCTCAGTTACAGAGACCCAGTACTTC. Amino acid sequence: CASSLSVTETQYF.

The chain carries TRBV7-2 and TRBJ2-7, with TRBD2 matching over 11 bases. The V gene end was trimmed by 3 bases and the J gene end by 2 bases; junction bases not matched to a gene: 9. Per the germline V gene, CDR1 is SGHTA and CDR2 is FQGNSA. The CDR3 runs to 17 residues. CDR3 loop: CASSFPTSGGLTYEQYF. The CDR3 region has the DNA TGTGCCAGCAGCTTTCCCACTAGCGGGGGCCTCACCTACGAGCAGTACTTC.

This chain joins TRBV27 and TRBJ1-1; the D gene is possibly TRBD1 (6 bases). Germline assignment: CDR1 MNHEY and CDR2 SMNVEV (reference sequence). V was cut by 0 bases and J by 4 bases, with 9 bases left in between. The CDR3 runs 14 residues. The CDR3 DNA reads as TGTGCCAGCAGTTTATCGTTCAGGGGCACTGAAGCTTTCTTT. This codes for CASSLSFRGTEAFF.

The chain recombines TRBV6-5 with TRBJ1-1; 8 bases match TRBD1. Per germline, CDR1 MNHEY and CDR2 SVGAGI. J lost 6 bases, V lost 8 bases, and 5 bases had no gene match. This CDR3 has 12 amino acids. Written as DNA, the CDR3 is TGTGCCAGCGACCAGGGGGCCCCTGAAGCTTTCTTT. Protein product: CASDQGAPEAFF.

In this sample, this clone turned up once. The chain's CDR3 is CATSKDRGRGTEAFF. In DNA form, the CDR3 reads TGTGCCACCTCGAAGGACAGGGGTCGGGGCACTGAAGCTTTCTTT. The gene calls are TRBV7-2 and TRBJ1-1, with TRBD1 matching 9 bases. In germline, CDR1 is SGHTA, CDR2 FQGNSA. The V gene end was trimmed by 10 bases and the J gene end by 4 bases; junction bases not matched to a gene: 13. This CDR3 contains 15 residues.

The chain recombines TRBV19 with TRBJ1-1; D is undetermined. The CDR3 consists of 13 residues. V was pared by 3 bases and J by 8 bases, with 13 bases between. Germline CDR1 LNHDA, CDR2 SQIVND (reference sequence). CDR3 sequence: CASSINAAVEAFF. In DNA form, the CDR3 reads TGTGCCAGTAGTATTAACGCGGCAGTAGAAGCTTTCTTT.

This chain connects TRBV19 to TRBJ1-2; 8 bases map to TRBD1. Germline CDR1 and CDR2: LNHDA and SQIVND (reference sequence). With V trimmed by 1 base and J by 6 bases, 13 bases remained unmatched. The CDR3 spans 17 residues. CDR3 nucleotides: TGTGCCAGTAGTATAGTTTTTAGGACAGGGAGTGGGCATGGCTACACCTTC. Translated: CASSIVFRTGSGHGYTF.

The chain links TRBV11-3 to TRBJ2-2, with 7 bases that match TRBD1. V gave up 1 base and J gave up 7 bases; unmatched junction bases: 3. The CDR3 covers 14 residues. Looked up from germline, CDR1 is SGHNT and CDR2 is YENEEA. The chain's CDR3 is CASSLGQGHGELFF. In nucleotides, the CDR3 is TGTGCCAGCAGCTTAGGACAGGGCCACGGGGAGCTGTTTTTT.

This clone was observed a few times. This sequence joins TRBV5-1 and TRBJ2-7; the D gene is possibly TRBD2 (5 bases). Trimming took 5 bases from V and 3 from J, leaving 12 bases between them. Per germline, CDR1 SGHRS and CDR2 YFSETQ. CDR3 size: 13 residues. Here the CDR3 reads CASRIGLNYEQYF. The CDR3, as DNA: TGCGCCAGCAGGATAGGACTGAACTACGAGCAGTACTTC.

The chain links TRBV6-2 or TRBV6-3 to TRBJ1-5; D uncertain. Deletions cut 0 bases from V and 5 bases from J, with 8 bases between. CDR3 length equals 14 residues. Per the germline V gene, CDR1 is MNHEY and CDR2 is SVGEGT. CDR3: CASSYSFPYQPQHF. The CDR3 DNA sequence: TGTGCCAGCAGTTACTCTTTTCCGTATCAGCCCCAGCATTTT.